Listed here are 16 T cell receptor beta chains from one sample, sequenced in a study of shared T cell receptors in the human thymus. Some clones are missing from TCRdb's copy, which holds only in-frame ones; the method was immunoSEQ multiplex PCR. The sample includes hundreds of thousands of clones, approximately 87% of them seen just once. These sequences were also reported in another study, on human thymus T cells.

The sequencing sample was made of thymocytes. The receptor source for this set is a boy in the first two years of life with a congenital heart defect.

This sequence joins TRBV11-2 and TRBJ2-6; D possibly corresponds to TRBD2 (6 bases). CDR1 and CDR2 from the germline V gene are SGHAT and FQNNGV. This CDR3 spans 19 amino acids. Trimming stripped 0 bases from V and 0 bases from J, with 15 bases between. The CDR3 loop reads CASSLEGGGIPSGANVLTF. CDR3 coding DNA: TGTGCCAGCAGCTTAGAGGGTGGGGGGATTCCCTCTGGGGCCAACGTCCTGACTTTC. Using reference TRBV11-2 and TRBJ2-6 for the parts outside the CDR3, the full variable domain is EAGVAQSPRYKIIEKRQSVAFWCNPISGHATLYWYQQILGQGPKLLIQFQNNGVVDDSQLPKDRFSAERLKGVDSTLKIQPAKLEDSAVYLCASSLEGGGIPSGANVLTFGAGSRLTVL.

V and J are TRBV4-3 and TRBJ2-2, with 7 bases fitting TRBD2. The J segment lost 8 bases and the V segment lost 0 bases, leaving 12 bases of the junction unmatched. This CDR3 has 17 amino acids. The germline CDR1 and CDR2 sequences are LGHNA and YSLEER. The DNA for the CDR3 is TGCGCCAGCAGCCAAGATCCATGGAAGGGAGGGTTGGGGGAGCTGTTTTTT. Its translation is CASSQDPWKGGLGELFF.

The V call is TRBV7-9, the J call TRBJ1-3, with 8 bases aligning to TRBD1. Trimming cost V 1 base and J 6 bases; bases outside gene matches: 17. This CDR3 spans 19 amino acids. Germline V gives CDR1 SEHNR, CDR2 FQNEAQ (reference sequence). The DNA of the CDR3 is TGTGCCAGCAGCTTAGTCCCTGAATCAGGGGGCGATTTGGAAAACACCATATATTTT. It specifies CASSLVPESGGDLENTIYF.

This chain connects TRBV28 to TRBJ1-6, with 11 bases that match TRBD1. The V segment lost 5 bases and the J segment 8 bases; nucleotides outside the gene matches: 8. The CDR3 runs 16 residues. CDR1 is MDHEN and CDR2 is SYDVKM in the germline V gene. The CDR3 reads CASSQDRGPRDSPLHF. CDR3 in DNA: TGTGCCAGCAGTCAGGACAGGGGGCCGAGGGATTCACCCCTCCACTTT.

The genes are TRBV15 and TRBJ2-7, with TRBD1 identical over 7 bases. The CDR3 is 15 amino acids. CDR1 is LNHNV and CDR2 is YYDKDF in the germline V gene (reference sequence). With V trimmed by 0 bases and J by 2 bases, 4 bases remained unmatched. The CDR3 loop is CATSREPTGPYEQYF. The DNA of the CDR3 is TGTGCCACCAGCAGAGAACCGACAGGGCCCTACGAGCAGTACTTC.

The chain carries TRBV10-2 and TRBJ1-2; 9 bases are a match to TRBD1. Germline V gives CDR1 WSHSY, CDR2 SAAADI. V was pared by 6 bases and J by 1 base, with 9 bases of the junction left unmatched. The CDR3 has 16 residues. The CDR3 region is CASSAGTGPYNYGYTF. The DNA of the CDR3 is TGCGCCAGCAGCGCCGGGACAGGGCCTTATAACTATGGCTACACCTTC.

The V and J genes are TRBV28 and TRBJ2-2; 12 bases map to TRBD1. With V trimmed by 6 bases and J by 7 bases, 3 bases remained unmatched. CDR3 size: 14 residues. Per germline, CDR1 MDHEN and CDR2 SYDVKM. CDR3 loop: CASRGQGAIGELFF. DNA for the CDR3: TGTGCCAGCAGGGGACAGGGGGCTATCGGGGAGCTGTTTTTT. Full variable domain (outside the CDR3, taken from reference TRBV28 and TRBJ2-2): DVKVTQSSRYLVKRTGEKVFLECVQDMDHENMFWYRQDPGLGLRLIYFSYDVKMKEKGDIPEGYSVSREKKERFSLILESASTNQTSMYLCASRGQGAIGELFFGEGSRLTVL.

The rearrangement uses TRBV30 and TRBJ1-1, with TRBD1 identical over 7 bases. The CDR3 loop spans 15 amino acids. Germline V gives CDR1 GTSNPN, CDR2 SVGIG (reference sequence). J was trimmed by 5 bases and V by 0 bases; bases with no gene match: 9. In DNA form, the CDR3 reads TGTGCCTGGAGTGTACGGAAAGGGGGCAGGACTGAAGCTTTCTTT. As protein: CAWSVRKGGRTEAFF.

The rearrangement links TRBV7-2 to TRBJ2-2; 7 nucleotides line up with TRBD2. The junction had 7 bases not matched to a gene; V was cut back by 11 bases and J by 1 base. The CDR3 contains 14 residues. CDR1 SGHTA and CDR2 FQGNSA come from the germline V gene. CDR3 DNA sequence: TGTGCCTCCGAGGGCGGGGGGAACACCGGGGAGCTGTTTTTT. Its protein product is CASEGGGNTGELFF.

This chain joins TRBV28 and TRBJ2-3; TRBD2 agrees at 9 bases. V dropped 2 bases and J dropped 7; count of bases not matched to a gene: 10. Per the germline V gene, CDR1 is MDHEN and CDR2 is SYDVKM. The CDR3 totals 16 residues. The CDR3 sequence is CASSLKMRGGVNTQYF. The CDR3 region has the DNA TGTGCCAGCAGTTTAAAGATGCGCGGGGGGGTAAATACGCAGTATTTT.

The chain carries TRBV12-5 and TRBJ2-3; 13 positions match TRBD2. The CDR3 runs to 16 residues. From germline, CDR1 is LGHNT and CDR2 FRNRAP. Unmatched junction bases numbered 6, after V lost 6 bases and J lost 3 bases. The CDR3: CASGLTTSGGTDTQYF. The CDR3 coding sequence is TGTGCTAGTGGCCTTACGACTAGCGGGGGGACAGATACGCAGTATTTT. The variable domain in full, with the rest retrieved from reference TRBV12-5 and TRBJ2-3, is DARVTQTPRHKVTEMGQEVTMRCQPILGHNTVFWYRQTMMQGLELLAYFRNRAPLDDSGMPKDRFSAEMPDATLATLKIQPSEPRDSAVYFCASGLTTSGGTDTQYFGPGTRLTVL.

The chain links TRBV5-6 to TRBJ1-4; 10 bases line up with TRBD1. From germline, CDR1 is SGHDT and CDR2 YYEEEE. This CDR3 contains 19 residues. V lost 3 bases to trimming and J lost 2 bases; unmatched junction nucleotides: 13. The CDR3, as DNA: TGTGCCAGCAGCTCCTTTGGGACAGGGGTGAGGGCGACTAATGAAAAACTGTTTTTT. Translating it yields CASSSFGTGVRATNEKLFF.

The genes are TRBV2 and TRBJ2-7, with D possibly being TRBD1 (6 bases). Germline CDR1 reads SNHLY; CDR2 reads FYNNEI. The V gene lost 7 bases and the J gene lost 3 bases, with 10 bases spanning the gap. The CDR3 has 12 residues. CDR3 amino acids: CASNTGYYEQYF. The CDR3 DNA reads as TGTGCCAGCAACACAGGGTACTACGAGCAGTACTTC. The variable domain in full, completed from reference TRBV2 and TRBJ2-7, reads EPEVTQTPSHQVTQMGQEVILRCVPISNHLYFYWYRQILGQKVEFLVSFYNNEISEKSEIFDDQFSVERPDGSNFTLKIRSTKLEDSAMYFCASNTGYYEQYFGPGTRLTVT.

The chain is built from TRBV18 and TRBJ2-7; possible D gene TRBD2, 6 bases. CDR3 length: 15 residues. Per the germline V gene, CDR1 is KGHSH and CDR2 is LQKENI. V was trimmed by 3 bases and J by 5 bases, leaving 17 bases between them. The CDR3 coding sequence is TGTGCCAGCTCACCTCCCGGGACTGCAAGGCACGAGCAGTACTTC. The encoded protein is CASSPPGTARHEQYF.

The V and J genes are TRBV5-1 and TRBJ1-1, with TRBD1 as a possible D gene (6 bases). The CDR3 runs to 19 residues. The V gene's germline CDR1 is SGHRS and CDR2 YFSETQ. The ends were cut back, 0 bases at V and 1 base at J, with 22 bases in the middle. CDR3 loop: CASSLVLTGPHHENTEAFF. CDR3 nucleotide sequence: TGCGCCAGCAGCTTGGTCCTCACAGGGCCCCACCATGAGAACACTGAAGCTTTCTTT.

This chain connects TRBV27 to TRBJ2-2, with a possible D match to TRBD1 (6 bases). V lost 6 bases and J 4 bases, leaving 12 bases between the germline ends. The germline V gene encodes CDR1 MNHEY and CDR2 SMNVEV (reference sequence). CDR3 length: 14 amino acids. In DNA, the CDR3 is TGTGCCAGCAGCTGGACAGAGCCCACCGGGGAGCTGTTTTTT. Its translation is CASSWTEPTGELFF.